The entry below describes one TCR beta chain. The specificity of this receptor is unknown. Base qualities are not at hand, and no much larger clone is one base apart. To sequence the TCRbeta CDR3 region, genomic DNA was isolated from the sorted cells. The immunoSEQ Assay was used to sequence the TCRbeta CDR3 regions. Sourced from immuneACCESS, this table was stored by TCRdb with only in-frame sequences that have V and J called. A share of the clones is absent; for the studies checked, an unresolved V gene accounts for under half, and the remainder has no known explanation. Present in this sample are approximately 91,000 clones, about 86% of which were seen just once. The ten largest clones add up to just under 2% of the sample. CDR1 and CDR2 (LGHNT, FRNRAP) derive from the germline V gene. There are 14 amino acids in the CDR3, from cysteine to phenylalanine inclusive. CDR3 DNA is the only sequence kept; it has 42 bases, read in frame from the first base. A distance of 14 bases separates the germline ends of V and J, which lose 4 bases and 6 bases respectively.

The trial excluded patients who had a history of autoimmune disease or were on systemic immunosuppression. Peripheral blood for TCR sequencing was drawn from every dose cohort at baseline, at cycle 4 day 1 and at cycle 7 day 1. Samples were obtained from an open-label, multicenter, first-in-human phase I dose-escalation trial of ivuxolimab. Adults with locally advanced or metastatic head and neck squamous cell, hepatocellular, melanoma or renal cell carcinoma were enrolled in the trial. Before TCR sequencing, CD4+ T cells and CD8+ T cells from peripheral blood were sorted into separate populations. This record belongs to a study of OX40 agonist ivuxolimab in advanced cancers. In the study overall: Ivuxolimab, which targeted the costimulatory receptor OX40 (CD134), was an agonistic, fully human IgG2 monoclonal antibody. Intravenous ivuxolimab was administered to patients every 2 weeks at six dose levels: 0.01, 0.1, 0.3, 1.5, 3 and 10 mg/kg. Among the 50 to 55 dose-escalation patients, around 19 had hepatocellular carcinoma, approximately 15 melanoma, 9 renal cell carcinoma and 9 head and neck cancer. A male proportion of about 79% and a mean age of approximately 60 years, ranging from roughly 23 to 80, were recorded for the dose-escalation cohort. Prior anti-PD-1, anti-PD-L1 or anti-CTLA-4 therapy was permitted, and checkpoint inhibitors had been received by 30% to 40% of dose-escalation patients. Partial responses were achieved by three dose-escalation patients, of whom one had hepatocellular carcinoma and two had cutaneous melanoma. The purpose of peripheral TCRbeta sequencing was to test whether ivuxolimab changed TCR sequence diversity and led to clonal T-cell expansion. The paper covers the monotherapy dose-escalation part of the phase I ivuxolimab trial, which included N ≈ 57 patients. What the study reported, not specific to this receptor: Low levels of normalized T-cell clonal expansion were also seen in some nonresponding patients. At doses from 0.1 to 3.0 mg/kg, clonal expansion was seen in both CD4+ and CD8+ blood T cells between baseline and week 6. In partial responders in the 0.1-3.0 mg/kg groups, normalized peripheral clonal expansion was found to be among the lowest, especially among CD8+ T cells. The antigen specificity of the peripheral T cells that underwent clonal expansion was not determined. After ivuxolimab, expanded clones were on average more numerous among CD8+ T cells than among CD4+ T cells.

This sequence uses TRBV12-5 and TRBJ2-3; TRBD1 is perhaps the D gene, given 6 matching bases. The receptor comes from an adult with an advanced solid tumor such as melanoma, head and neck, liver or kidney cancer. The starting material was CD4+ or CD8+ T cells sorted from blood, obtained in a trial of the OX40 agonist ivuxolimab. The CDR3 region: CASGSLKRGDTQYF. Here is the DNA: TGTGCTAGTGGTTCGCTAAAGAGGGGGGATACGCAGTATTTT.